This T cell receptor beta chain appears in the sequencing data of a study of T-cell memory formation after mild COVID-19. About the research overall: TCR clusters showed largely donor specificity. The study, taken as a whole, reports: Mostly located in CM and EM were contracting CD4+ clones, with contracting CD8+ clones located in EMRA.

TCRdb re-derived calls from the 5' RACE reads in MiXCR, one entry per CDR3 protein. Altogether about 470,000 distinct CDR3 sequences are present, 20% to 30% being singletons, with the ten largest covering approximately 13%. In this sample, this clonotype turned up a few times. Antigen unknown. V lost 3 bases, J lost 8 bases, and 14 bases lay in between. Germline assignment: CDR1 SGHDT and CDR2 YYEEEE. CDR3 length: 13 residues. The V gene is TRBV5-6, the J gene TRBJ1-1; D possibly corresponds to TRBD1 (6 bases). Input material: PBMCs or a T cell subset sorted from them (not recorded which). This receptor was identified in an adult woman who had mild COVID-19 (a few samples of this study predate the infection). Cell type and time point are not known. CDR3 sequence: CASSWSRQVEAFF. CDR3 nucleotide sequence: TGTGCCAGCAGCTGGTCGCGACAGGTAGAAGCTTTCTTT.